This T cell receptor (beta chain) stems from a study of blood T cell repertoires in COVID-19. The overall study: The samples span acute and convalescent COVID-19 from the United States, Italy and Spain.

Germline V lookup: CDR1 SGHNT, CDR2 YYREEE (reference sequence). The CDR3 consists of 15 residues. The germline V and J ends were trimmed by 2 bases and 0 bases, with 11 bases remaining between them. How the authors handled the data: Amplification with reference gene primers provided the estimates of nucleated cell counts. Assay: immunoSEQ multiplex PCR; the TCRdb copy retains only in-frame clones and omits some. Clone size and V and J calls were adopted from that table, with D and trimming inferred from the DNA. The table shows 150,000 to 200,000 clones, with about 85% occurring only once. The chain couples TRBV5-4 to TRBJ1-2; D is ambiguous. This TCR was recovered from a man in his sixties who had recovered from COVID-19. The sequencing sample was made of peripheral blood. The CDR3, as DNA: TGTGCCAGCAGCTTCGATACCAGCGCTAACTATGGCTACACCTTC. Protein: CASSFDTSANYGYTF.